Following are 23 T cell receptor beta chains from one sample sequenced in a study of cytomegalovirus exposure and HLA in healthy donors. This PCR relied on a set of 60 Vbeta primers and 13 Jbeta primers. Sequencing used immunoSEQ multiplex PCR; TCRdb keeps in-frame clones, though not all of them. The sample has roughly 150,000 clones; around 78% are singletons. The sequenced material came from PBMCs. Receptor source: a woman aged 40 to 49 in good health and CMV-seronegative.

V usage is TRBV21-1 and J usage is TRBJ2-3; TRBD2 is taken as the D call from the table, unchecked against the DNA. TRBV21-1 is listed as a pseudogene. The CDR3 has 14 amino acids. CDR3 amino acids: CASSWGGQRDTQYF. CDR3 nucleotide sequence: TGTGCCAGCAGCTGGGGAGGGCAGAGAGATACGCAGTATTTT.

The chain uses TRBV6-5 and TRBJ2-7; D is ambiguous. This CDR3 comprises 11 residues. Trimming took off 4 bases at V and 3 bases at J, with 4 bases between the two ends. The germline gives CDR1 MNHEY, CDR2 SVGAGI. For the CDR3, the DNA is TGTGCCAGCAGTTCCAACTACGAGCAGTACTTC. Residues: CASSSNYEQYF.

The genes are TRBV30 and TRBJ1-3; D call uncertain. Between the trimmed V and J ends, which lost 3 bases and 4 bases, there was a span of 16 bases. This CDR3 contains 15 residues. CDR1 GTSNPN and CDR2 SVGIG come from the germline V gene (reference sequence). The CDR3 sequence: CAWRTDFGRGNTIYF. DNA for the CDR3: TGTGCCTGGAGAACGGACTTTGGAAGAGGAAACACCATATATTTT.

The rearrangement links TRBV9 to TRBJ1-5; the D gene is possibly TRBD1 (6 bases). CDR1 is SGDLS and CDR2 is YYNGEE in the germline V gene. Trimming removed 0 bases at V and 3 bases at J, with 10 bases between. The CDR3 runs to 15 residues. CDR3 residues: CASSVGGLSNQPQHF. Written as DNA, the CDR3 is TGTGCCAGCAGCGTAGGGGGGCTCTCCAATCAGCCCCAGCATTTT.

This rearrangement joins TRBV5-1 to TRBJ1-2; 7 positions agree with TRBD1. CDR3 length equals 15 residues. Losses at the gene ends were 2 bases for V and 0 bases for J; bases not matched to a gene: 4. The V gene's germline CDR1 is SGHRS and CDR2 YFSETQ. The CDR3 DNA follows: TGCGCCAGCAGCTTAGGGGACAGCGCTAACTATGGCTACACCTTC. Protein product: CASSLGDSANYGYTF.

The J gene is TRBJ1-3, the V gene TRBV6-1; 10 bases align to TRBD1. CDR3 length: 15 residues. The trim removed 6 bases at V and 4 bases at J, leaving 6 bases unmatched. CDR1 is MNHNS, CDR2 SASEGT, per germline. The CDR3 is CASSVGTGVGNTIYF. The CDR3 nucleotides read TGTGCCAGCAGCGTCGGGACAGGGGTGGGAAACACCATATATTTT.

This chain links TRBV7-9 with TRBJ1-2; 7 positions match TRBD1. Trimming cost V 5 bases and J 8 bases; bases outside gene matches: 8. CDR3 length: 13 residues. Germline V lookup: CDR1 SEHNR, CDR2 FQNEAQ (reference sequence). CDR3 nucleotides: TGTGCCAGCAGCCCCGACAGGGTAGGCGGCTACACCTTC. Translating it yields CASSPDRVGGYTF.

The CDR3 spells CASSLARGRGETQYF. The DNA of the CDR3 is TGCGCCAGCAGCTTGGCGAGGGGCAGGGGTGAGACCCAGTACTTC. The V call is TRBV5-1, the J call TRBJ2-5; TRBD1 might be the D (6 bases). The CDR3 consists of 15 residues. Germline V lookup: CDR1 SGHRS, CDR2 YFSETQ. The ends were cut back, 0 bases at V and 5 bases at J, with 14 bases in the middle. The full variable domain, rest sourced from reference TRBV5-1 and TRBJ2-5, is KAGVTQTPRYLIKTRGQQVTLSCSPISGHRSVSWYQQTPGQGLQFLFEYFSETQRNKGNFPGRFSGRQFSNSRSEMNVSTLELGDSALYLCASSLARGRGETQYFGPGTRLLVL.

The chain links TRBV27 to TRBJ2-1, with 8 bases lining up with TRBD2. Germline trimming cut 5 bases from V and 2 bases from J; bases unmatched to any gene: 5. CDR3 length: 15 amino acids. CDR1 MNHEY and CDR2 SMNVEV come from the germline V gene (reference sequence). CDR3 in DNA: TGTGCCAGCAGTGTCACTAGCGGAACCTACAATGAGCAGTTCTTC. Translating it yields CASSVTSGTYNEQFF.

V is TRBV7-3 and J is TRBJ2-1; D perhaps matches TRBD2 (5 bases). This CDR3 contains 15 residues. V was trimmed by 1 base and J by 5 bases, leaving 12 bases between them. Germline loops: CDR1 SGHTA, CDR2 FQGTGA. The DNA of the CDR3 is TGTGCCAGCAGCTTAATCGGGATTTACGACAATGAGCAGTTCTTC. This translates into CASSLIGIYDNEQFF. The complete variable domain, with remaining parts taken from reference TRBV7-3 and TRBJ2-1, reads GAGVSQTPSNKVTEKGKYVELRCDPISGHTALYWYRQSLGQGPEFLIYFQGTGAADDSGLPNDRFFAVRPEGSVSTLKIQRTERGDSAVYLCASSLIGIYDNEQFFGPGTRLTVL.

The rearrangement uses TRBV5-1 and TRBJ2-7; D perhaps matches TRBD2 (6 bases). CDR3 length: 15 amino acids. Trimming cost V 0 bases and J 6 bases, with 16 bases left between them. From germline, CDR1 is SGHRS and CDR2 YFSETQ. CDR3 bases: TGCGCCAGCAGCTTGGGTGCGACTAGTTCGGGCGAGCAGTACTTC. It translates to CASSLGATSSGEQYF. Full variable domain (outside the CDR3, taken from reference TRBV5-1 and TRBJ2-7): KAGVTQTPRYLIKTRGQQVTLSCSPISGHRSVSWYQQTPGQGLQFLFEYFSETQRNKGNFPGRFSGRQFSNSRSEMNVSTLELGDSALYLCASSLGATSSGEQYFGPGTRLTVT.

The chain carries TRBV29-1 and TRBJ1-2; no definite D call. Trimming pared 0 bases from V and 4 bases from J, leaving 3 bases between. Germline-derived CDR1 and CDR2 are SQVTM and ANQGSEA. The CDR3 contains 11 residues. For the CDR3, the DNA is TGCAGCGTTGAAGACCGCTATGGCTACACCTTC. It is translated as CSVEDRYGYTF. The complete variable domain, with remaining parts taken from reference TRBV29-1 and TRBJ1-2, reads SAVISQKPSRDICQRGTSLTIQCQVDSQVTMMFWYRQQPGQSLTLIATANQGSEATYESGFVIDKFPISRPNLTFSTLTVSNMSPEDSSIYLCSVEDRYGYTFGSGTRLTVV.

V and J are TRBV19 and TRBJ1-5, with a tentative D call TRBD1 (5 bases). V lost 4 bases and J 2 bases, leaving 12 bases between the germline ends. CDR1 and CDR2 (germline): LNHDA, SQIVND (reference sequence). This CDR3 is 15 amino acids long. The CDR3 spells CASSTRGKGNQPQHF. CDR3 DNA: TGTGCCAGTAGTACCCGGGGGAAGGGCAATCAGCCCCAGCATTTT.

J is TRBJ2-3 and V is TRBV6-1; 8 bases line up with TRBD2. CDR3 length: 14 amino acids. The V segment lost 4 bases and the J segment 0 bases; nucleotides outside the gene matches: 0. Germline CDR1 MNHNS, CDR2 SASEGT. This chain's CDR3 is CASSAGGSTDTQYF. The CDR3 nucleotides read TGTGCCAGCAGTGCGGGAGGGAGCACAGATACGCAGTATTTT.

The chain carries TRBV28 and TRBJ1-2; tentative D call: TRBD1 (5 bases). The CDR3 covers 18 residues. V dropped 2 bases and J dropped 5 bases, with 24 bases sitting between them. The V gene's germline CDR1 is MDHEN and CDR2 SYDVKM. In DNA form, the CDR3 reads TGTGCCAGCAGTTTAGGGGGTGGGGGGGACCAATACATTTATGGCTACACCTTC. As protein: CASSLGGGGDQYIYGYTF.

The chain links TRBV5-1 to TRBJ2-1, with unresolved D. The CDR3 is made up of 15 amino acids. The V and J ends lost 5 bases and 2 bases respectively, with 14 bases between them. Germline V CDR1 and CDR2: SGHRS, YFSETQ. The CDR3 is CASRREEAPYNEQFF. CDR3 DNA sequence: TGCGCCAGCAGGAGAGAAGAGGCCCCCTACAATGAGCAGTTCTTC.

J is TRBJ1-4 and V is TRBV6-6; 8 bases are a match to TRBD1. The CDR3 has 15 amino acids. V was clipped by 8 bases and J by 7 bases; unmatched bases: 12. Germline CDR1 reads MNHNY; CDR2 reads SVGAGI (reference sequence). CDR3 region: CASSGRGRFGEKLFF. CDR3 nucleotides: TGTGCCAGCTCTGGCAGGGGGCGCTTTGGTGAAAAACTGTTTTTT.

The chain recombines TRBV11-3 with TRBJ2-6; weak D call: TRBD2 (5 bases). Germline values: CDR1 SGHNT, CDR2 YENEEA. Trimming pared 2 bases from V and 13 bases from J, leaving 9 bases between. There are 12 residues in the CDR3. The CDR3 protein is CASSLSGGVLTF. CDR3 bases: TGTGCCAGCAGCTTATCCGGAGGTGTCCTGACTTTC. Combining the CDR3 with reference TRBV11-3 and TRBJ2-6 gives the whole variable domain EAGVVQSPRYKIIEKKQPVAFWCNPISGHNTLYWYLQNLGQGPELLIRYENEEAVDDSQLPKDRFSAERLKGVDSTLKIQPAELGDSAVYLCASSLSGGVLTFGAGSRLTVL.

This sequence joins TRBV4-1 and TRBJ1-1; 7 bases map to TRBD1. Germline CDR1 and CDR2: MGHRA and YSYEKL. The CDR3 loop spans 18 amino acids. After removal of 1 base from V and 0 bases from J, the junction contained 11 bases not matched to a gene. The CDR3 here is CASSQALRDSLLNTEAFF. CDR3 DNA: TGCGCCAGCAGCCAAGCTCTACGGGACAGCCTACTGAACACTGAAGCTTTCTTT.

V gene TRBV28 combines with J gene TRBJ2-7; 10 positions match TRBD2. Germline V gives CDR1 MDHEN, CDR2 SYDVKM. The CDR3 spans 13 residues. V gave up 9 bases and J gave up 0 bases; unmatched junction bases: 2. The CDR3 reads CARSGRVSYEQYF. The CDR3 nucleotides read TGTGCCAGAAGCGGGAGGGTCTCCTACGAGCAGTACTTC.

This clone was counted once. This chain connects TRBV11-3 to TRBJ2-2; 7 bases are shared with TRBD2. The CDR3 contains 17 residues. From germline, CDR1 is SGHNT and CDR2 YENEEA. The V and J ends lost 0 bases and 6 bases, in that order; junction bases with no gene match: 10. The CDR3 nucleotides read TGTGCCAGCAGCTTAGATCTTAGGGCGGGAGTCCCCGGGGAGCTGTTTTTT. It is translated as CASSLDLRAGVPGELFF.

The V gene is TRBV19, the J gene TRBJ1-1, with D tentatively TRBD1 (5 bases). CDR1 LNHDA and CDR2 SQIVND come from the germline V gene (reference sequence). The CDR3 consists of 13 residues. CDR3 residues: CGTVGGSNTEAFF. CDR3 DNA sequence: TGTGGGACCGTCGGGGGTTCGAACACTGAAGCTTTCTTT.

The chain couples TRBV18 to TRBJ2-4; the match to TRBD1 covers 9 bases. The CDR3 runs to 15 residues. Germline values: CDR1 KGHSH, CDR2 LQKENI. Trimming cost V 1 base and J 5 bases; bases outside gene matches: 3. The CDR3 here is CASSPLGQGENIQYF. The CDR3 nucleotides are TGTGCCAGCTCACCACTGGGACAGGGCGAAAACATTCAGTACTTC.